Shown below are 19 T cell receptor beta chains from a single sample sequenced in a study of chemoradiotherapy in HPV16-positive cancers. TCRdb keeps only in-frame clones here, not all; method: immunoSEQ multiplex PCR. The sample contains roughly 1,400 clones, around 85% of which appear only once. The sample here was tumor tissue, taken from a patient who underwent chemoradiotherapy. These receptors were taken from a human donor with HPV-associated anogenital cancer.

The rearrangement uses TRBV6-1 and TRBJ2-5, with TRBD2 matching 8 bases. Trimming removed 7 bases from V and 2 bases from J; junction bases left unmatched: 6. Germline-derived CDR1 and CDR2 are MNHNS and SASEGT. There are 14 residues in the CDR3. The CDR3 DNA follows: TGTGCCAGCAACGGGGGGGCGCTGCAAGAGACCCAGTACTTC. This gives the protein CASNGGALQETQYF.

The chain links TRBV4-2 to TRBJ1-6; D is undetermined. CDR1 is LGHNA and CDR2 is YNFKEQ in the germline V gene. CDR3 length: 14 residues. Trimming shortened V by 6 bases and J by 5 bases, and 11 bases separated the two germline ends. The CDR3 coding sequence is TGTGCCAGCAGACAGCAACTTGATAATTCACCCCTCCACTTT. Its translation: CASRQQLDNSPLHF.

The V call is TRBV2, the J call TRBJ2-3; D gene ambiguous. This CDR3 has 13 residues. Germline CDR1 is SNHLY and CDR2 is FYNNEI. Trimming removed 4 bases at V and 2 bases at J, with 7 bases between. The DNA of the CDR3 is TGTGCCAGCAGTGTAGCCTACACAGATACGCAGTATTTT. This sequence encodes CASSVAYTDTQYF.

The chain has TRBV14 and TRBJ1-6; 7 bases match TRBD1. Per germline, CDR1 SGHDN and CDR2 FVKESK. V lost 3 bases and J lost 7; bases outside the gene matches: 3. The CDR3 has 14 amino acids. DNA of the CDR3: TGTGCCAGCAGCCAGGGACAGTTAAATTCACCCCTCCACTTT. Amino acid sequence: CASSQGQLNSPLHF.

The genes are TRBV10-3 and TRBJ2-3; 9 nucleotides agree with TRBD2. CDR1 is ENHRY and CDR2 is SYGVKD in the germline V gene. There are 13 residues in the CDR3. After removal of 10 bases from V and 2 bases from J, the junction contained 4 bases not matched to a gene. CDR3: CATLAGATDTQYF. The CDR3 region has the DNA TGTGCCACCTTAGCGGGGGCCACAGATACGCAGTATTTT.

As DNA, the CDR3 is TGTGCCAGTAGGAAGGAGGGGAGGAACACTGAAGCTTTCTTT. It codes for CASRKEGRNTEAFF. The chain couples TRBV19 to TRBJ1-1; D is perhaps TRBD1 (5 bases). V lost 6 bases and J lost 1, with 12 bases in between. The CDR3 is 14 residues long. CDR1 and CDR2 from the germline V gene are LNHDA and SQIVND (reference sequence).

DNA for the CDR3: TGTGCCAGCAGCCTGGGACTAGCGGACTACACCGGGGAGCTGTTTTTT. It yields the protein CASSLGLADYTGELFF. V is TRBV5-4 and J is TRBJ2-2; 11 bases align to TRBD2. This CDR3 is 16 amino acids long. V shed 4 bases and J 3 bases; nucleotides not matched to a gene: 5. The germline gives CDR1 SGHNT, CDR2 YYREEE (reference sequence).

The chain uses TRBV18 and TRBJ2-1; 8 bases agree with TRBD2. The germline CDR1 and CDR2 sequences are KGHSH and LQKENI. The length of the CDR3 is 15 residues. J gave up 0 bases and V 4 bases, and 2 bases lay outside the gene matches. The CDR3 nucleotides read TGTGCCAGCTCACTAGCGGGGTACTCCTACAATGAGCAGTTCTTC. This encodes CASSLAGYSYNEQFF.

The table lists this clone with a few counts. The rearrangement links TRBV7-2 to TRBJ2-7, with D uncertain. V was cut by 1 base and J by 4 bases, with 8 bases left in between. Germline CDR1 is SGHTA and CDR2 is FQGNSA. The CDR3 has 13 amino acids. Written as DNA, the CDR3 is TGTGCCAGCAGCTTAGAGATTCAATACGAGCAGTACGTC. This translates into CASSLEIQYEQYV.

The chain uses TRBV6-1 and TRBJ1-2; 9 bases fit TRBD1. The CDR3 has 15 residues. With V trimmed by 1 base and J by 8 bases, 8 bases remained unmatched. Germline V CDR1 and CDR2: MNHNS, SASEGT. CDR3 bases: TGTGCCAGCAGTGAAGGGGACAGGGTCGGCCCCGGCTACACCTTC. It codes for CASSEGDRVGPGYTF.

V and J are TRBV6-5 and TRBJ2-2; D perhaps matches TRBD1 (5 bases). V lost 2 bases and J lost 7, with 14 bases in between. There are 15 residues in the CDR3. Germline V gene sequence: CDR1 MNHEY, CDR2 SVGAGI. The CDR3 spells CASSYQDKTYGELFF. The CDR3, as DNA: TGTGCCAGCAGTTACCAGGACAAAACCTACGGGGAGCTGTTTTTT.

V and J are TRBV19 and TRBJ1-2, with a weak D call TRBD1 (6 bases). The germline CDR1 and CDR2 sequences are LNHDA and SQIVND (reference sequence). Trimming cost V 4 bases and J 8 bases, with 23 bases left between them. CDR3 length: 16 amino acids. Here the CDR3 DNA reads TGTGCCAGTAGTACCTATTCGGCAGGGGATCAGGAGGGCTACACCTTC. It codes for CASSTYSAGDQEGYTF.

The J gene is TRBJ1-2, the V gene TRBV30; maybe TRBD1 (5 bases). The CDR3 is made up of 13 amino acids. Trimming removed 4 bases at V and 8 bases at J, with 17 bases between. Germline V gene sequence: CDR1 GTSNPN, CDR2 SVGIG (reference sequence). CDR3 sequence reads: CAWNPKGMGGYTF. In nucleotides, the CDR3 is TGTGCCTGGAACCCCAAGGGGATGGGGGGCTACACCTTC.

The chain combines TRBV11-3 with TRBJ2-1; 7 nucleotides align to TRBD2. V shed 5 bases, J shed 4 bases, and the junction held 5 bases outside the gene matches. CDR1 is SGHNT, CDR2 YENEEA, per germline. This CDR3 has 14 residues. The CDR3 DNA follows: TGTGCCAGCAGCAGAGGGACTACTTACAATGAGCAGTTCTTC. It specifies CASSRGTTYNEQFF.

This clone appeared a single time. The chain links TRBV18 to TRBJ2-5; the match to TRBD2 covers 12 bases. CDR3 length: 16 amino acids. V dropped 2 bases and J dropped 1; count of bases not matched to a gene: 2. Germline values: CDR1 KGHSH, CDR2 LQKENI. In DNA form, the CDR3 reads TGTGCCAGCTCACCAAGGACTAGCGGGGCCCAAGAGACCCAGTACTTC. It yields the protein CASSPRTSGAQETQYF.

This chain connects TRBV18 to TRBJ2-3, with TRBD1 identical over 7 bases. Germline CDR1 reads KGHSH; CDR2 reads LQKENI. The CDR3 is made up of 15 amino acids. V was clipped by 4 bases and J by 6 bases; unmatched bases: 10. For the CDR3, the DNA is TGTGCCAGCTCACTCAATCGGACAGGAGTGGATACGCAGTATTTT. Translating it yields CASSLNRTGVDTQYF.

CDR3 DNA sequence: TGTGCCACCAGCACTCGGGACACAAATGGGGAAGAGACCCAGTACTTC. Translation: CATSTRDTNGEETQYF. The chain links TRBV15 to TRBJ2-5; D may be TRBD1 (6 bases). The CDR3 spans 16 residues. Trimming removed 4 bases from V and 3 bases from J, with 18 bases in between. The germline V gene encodes CDR1 LNHNV and CDR2 YYDKDF (reference sequence). The full variable domain, completed using reference TRBV15 and TRBJ2-5, is DAMVIQNPRYQVTQFGKPVTLSCSQTLNHNVMYWYQQKSSQAPKLLFHYYDKDFNNEADTPDNFQSRRPNTSFCFLDIRSPGLGDTAMYLCATSTRDTNGEETQYFGPGTRLLVL.

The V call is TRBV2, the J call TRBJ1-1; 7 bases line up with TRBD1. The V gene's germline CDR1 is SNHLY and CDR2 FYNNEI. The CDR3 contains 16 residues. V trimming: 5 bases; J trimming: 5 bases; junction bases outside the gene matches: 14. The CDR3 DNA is TGTGCCAGCAGTAGCCGGGACAGCCCCACTGGGACTGAAGCTTTCTTT. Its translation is CASSSRDSPTGTEAFF.

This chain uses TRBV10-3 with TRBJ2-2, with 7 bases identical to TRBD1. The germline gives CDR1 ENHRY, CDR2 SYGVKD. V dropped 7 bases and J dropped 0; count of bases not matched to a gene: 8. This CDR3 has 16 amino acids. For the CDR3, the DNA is TGTGCCATCAAGGTAGGACAGGCCGCGAACACCGGGGAGCTGTTTTTT. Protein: CAIKVGQAANTGELFF.